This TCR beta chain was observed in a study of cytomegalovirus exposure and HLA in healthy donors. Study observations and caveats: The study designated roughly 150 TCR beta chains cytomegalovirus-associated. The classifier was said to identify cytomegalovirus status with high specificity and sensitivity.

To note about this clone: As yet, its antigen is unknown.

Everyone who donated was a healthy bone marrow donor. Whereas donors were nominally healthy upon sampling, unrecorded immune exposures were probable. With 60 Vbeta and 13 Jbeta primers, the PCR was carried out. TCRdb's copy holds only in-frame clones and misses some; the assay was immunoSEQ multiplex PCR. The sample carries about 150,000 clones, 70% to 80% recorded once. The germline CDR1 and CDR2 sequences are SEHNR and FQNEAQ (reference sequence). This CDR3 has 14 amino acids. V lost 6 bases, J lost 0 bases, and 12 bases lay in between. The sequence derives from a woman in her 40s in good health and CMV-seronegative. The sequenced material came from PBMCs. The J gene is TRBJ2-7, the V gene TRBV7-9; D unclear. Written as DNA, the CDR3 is TGTGCCAGCAGATCCCCGACACACTCCTACGAGCAGTACTTC. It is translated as CASRSPTHSYEQYF.